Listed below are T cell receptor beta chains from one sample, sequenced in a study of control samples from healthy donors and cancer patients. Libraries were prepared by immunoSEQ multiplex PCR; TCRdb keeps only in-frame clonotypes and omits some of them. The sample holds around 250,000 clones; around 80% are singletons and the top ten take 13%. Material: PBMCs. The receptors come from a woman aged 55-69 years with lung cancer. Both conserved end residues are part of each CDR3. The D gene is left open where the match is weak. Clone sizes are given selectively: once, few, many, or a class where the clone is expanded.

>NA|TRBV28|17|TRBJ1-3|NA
CASSFSGAYRAGNTIYF
TGTGCCAGCAGTTTTAGTGGGGCCTACAGGGCTGGAAACACCATATATTTT
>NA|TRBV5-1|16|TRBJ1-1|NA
CASSLATTGSNTEAFF
TGCGCCAGCAGCTTGGCCACGACAGGCTCGAACACTGAAGCTTTCTTT
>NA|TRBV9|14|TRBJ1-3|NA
CASSVVASGNTIYF
TGTGCCAGCAGCGTAGTAGCCTCTGGAAACACCATATATTTT
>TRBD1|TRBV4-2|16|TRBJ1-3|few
CASSPYGQGAGNTIYF
TGTGCCAGCAGCCCCTACGGACAGGGGGCCGGAAACACCATATATTTT
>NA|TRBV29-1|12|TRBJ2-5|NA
CSGRLPEETQYF
TGCAGCGGGCGACTCCCCGAGGAGACCCAGTACTTC
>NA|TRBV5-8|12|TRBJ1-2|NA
CASSLRNYGYTF
TGTGCCAGCAGCTTGAGGAACTATGGCTACACCTTC
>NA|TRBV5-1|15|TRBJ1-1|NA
CASSPLQDPNTEAFF
TGCGCCAGCAGCCCTTTACAGGACCCGAACACTGAAGCTTTCTTT
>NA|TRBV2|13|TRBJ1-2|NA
CASSQRGRSGYTF
TGTGCCAGCAGCCAGCGGGGGCGGAGTGGCTACACCTTC
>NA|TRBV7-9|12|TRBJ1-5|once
CASSLAGGPQHF
TGTGCCAGCAGCTTAGCGGGGGGGCCCCAGCATTTT
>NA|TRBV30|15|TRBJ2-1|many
CAWRGGGGSYNEQFF
TGTGCCTGGAGAGGTGGGGGAGGCTCCTACAATGAGCAGTTCTTC
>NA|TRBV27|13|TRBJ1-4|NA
CASSPGTKEKLFF
TGTGCCAGCAGTCCCGGGACAAAAGAAAAACTGTTTTTT
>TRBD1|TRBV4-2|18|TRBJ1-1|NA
CASSQADRGGPMNTEAFF
TGTGCCAGCAGCCAAGCGGACAGGGGGGGACCCATGAACACTGAAGCTTTCTTT
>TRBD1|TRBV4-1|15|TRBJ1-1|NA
CASSRGQGAVTEAFF
TGCGCCAGCAGCCGAGGACAGGGGGCGGTCACTGAAGCTTTCTTT
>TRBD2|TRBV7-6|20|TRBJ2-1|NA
CASSRPGTSGRRLQYNEQFF
TGTGCCAGCAGCCGTCCCGGGACTAGCGGGAGGAGACTTCAATACAATGAGCAGTTCTTC
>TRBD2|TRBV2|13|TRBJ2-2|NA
CASTQTSAGELFF
TGTGCCAGCACCCAGACTAGCGCCGGGGAGCTGTTTTTT
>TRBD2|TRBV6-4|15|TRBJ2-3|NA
CASSESGGAGDTQYF
TGTGCCAGCAGTGAGAGCGGGGGGGCAGGAGATACGCAGTATTTT
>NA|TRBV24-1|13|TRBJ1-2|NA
CATSDGQIYGYTF
TGTGCCACCAGTGATGGACAAATCTATGGCTACACCTTC
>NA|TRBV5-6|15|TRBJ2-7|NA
CASSSYRVFEYEQYF
TGTGCCAGCAGCTCGTACAGGGTTTTCGAGTACGAGCAGTACTTC
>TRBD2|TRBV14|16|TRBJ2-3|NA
CASSLMTSGYTDTQYF
TGTGCCAGCAGCCTCATGACTAGCGGCTACACAGATACGCAGTATTTT
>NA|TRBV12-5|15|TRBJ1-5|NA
CASGLQGGRNQPQHF
TGTGCTAGTGGTTTGCAAGGGGGAAGGAATCAGCCCCAGCATTTT
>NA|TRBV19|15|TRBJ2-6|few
CASSIFSSGANVLTF
TGTGCCAGTAGTATCTTTTCCTCCGGGGCCAACGTCCTGACTTTC
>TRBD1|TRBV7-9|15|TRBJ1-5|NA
CASSRGWDSNQPQHF
TGTGCCAGCAGCAGGGGGTGGGACAGTAATCAGCCCCAGCATTTT
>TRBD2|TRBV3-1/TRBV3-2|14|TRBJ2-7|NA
CASSQGTSGYEQYF
TGTGCCAGCAGCCAAGGGACTAGCGGTTACGAGCAGTACTTC
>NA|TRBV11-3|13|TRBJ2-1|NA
CASSLDSYNEQFF
TGTGCCAGCAGCTTAGACTCCTACAATGAGCAGTTCTTC
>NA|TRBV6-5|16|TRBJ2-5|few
CASSYKASITGETQYF
TGTGCCAGCAGTTACAAGGCTAGCATAACCGGAGAGACCCAGTACTTC
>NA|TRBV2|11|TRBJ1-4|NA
CASSGREKLFF
TGTGCCAGCAGTGGGAGGGAAAAACTGTTTTTT
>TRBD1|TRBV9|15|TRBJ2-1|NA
CASSVVGQGINEQFF
TGTGCCAGCAGCGTAGTTGGACAGGGGATCAATGAGCAGTTCTTC
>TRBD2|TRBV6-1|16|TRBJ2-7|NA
CASREDVRGSGIEQYF
TGTGCCAGCAGGGAAGATGTTAGGGGTAGCGGGATTGAGCAGTACTTC
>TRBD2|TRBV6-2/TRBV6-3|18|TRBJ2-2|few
CASSYSGSPSGKAGELFF
TGTGCCAGCAGTTACTCGGGGTCCCCTAGCGGGAAGGCCGGGGAGCTGTTTTTT
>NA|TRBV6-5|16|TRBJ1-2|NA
CASSYPDSLGGTGYTF
TGTGCCAGCAGTTACCCCGACAGTTTAGGGGGGACTGGCTACACCTTC
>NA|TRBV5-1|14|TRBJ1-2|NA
CASSKGDSNYGYTF
TGCGCCAGCAGCAAGGGGGATTCTAACTATGGCTACACCTTC
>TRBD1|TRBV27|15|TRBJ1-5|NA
CASSLSRGLNQPQHF
TGTGCCAGCAGTTTAAGCAGGGGGCTCAATCAGCCCCAGCATTTT
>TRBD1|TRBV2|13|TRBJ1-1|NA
CASSGQGDTEAFF
TGTGCCAGCAGTGGACAGGGCGACACTGAAGCTTTCTTT
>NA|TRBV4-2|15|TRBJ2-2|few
CASSPSDRNTGELFF
TGTGCCAGCAGCCCTAGCGATAGAAACACCGGGGAGCTGTTTTTT
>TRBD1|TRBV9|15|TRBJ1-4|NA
CASSARQGANEKLFF
TGTGCCAGCAGCGCCCGACAGGGGGCAAATGAGAAACTGTTTTTT
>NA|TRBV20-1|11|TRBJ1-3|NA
CSARVRGTIYF
TGCAGTGCTAGAGTTCGGGGCACCATATATTTT
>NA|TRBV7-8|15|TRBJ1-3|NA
CASSEGGSSGNTIYF
TGTGCCAGCAGCGAGGGGGGCTCCTCTGGAAACACCATATATTTT
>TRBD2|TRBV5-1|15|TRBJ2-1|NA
CASSRTSGSYNEQFF
TGCGCCAGCTCCCGGACTAGCGGGTCCTACAATGAGCAGTTCTTC
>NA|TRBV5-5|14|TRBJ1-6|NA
CASSWRDYNSPLHF
TGTGCCAGCAGCTGGAGGGACTATAATTCACCCCTCCACTTT
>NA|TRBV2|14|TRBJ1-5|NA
CASRGGQSNQPQHF
TGTGCCAGCAGGGGTGGACAGTCCAATCAGCCCCAGCATTTT
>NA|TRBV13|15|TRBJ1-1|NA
CASSLDWGQNTEAFF
TGTGCCAGCAGCTTAGATTGGGGCCAGAACACTGAAGCTTTCTTT
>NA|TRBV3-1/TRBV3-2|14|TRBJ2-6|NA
CASSPGPGANVLTF
TGTGCCAGCAGCCCAGGGCCTGGGGCCAACGTCCTGACTTTC
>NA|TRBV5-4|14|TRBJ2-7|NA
CASSFRDNGYEQYF
TGTGCCAGCAGCTTCCGGGACAATGGTTACGAGCAGTACTTC
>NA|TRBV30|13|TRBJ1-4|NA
CAWSSTSGSKLFF
TGTGCCTGGAGTTCGACCTCCGGGTCAAAACTGTTTTTT
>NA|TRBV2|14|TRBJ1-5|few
CASKGQTGYQPQHF
TGTGCCAGCAAAGGACAGACCGGCTATCAGCCCCAGCATTTT
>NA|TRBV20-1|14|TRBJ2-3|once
CSASDPTHTDTQYF
TGCAGTGCTAGTGACCCTACGCACACAGATACGCAGTATTTT